This entry lists 18 T cell receptor beta chains sequenced from one sample in a study of human T cells and chemical hapten exposure. TCRdb called the RACE reads again in MiXCR, with one record for every CDR3 protein. The sample has fewer than 200,000 distinct CDR3 sequences; about 20% are singletons. The time point: patch test 1, 2 weeks after DPC sensitization. This sample's treatment: therapeutic diphenylcyclopropenone sensitization with weekly scalp DPC. The sequenced sample was whole blood, obtained in connection with sensitization to the hapten diphenylcyclopropenone (DPC). The source of these receptors is a woman aged 45-65 years with alopecia areata. Some clones in this sample may be carry-over from other donors' samples.

This clonotype was seen a handful of times. The chain combines TRBV4-2 with TRBJ1-4, with 9 bases fitting TRBD1. J was trimmed by 5 bases and V by 7 bases; bases with no gene match: 8. The CDR3 runs to 15 residues. CDR1 and CDR2 from the germline V gene are LGHNA and YNFKEQ. In DNA, the CDR3 is TGTGCCAGCACCGCTTCCGGGACAGGGAATGAAAAACTGTTTTTT. Amino acids: CASTASGTGNEKLFF.

This clonotype turned up a few times. The chain couples TRBV24-1 to TRBJ2-1, with 9 bases fitting TRBD2. Losses at the gene ends were 2 bases for V and 9 bases for J; bases not matched to a gene: 7. CDR1 and CDR2 from the germline V gene are KGHDR and SFDVKD. CDR3 length equals 15 residues. The CDR3 region is CATSDSGGRAVEQFF. CDR3 DNA sequence: TGTGCCACCAGTGATTCCGGCGGGAGGGCCGTTGAGCAGTTCTTC.

This clonotype has only a few counts. The V and J genes are TRBV5-1 and TRBJ2-7, with 11 bases that match TRBD2. Germline CDR1 is SGHRS and CDR2 is YFSETQ. V was clipped by 2 bases and J by 3 bases; unmatched bases: 4. The CDR3 sequence is 15 residues long. The CDR3: CASSLLAGDNYEQYF. As DNA, the CDR3 is TGCGCCAGCAGCTTACTAGCGGGGGACAACTACGAGCAGTACTTC.

This clonotype has only a few counts. The rearrangement uses TRBV5-1 and TRBJ2-1, with TRBD2 identical over 7 bases. Germline lookup yields CDR1 SGHRS and CDR2 YFSETQ. The CDR3 runs to 15 residues. The ends lost 0 bases at V and 5 bases at J; junction bases unmatched: 5. The CDR3 coding sequence is TGCGCCAGCAGCTTGGAGGCGGGAGTTCACAATGAGCAGTTCTTC. Amino acid sequence: CASSLEAGVHNEQFF.

The chain employs TRBV29-1 and TRBJ2-7, with a tentative D call TRBD1 (5 bases). This CDR3 contains 12 residues. Germline assignment: CDR1 SQVTM and CDR2 ANQGSEA. V was trimmed by 4 bases and J by 6 bases, leaving 13 bases between them. The CDR3 region has the DNA TGCAGCGTTGTGGTTACAGGTGGCGAGCAGTACTTC. It translates to CSVVVTGGEQYF.

The V gene is TRBV5-1, the J gene TRBJ2-1, with 12 bases matching TRBD2. Germline loops: CDR1 SGHRS, CDR2 YFSETQ. This CDR3 has 19 residues. With 0 bases clipped from V and 8 bases from J, the junction kept 15 bases outside the gene matches. Written as DNA, the CDR3 is TGCGCCAGCAGCTTGGCCCCTAGCGGGAGGGAGGGACCTACATATGAGCAGTTCTTC. Its translation: CASSLAPSGREGPTYEQFF.

This clonotype has more than one count but fewer than ten. The chain combines TRBV5-1 with TRBJ2-2; the D is unclear. The CDR3 is 12 residues long. CDR1 is SGHRS and CDR2 is YFSETQ in the germline V gene. V lost 0 bases, J lost 6 bases, and 3 bases lay in between. CDR3 bases: TGCGCCAGCAGCTTGGAGGCCGGGGAGCTGTTTTTT. It codes for CASSLEAGELFF.

This chain connects TRBV9 to TRBJ2-1, with 11 bases identical to TRBD2. The CDR3 covers 17 residues. Per the germline V gene, CDR1 is SGDLS and CDR2 is YYNGEE. V was clipped by 1 base and J by 9 bases; unmatched bases: 12. DNA for the CDR3: TGTGCCAGCAGCGTAACTTCCGGGACTAGCGGTATAGGTGAGCAGTTCTTC. This sequence encodes CASSVTSGTSGIGEQFF.

In this sample, this clonotype turned up a few times. The chain couples TRBV25-1 to TRBJ2-5; no definite D call. Trimming shortened V by 6 bases and J by 4 bases, and 6 bases separated the two germline ends. Germline-derived CDR1 and CDR2 are MGHDK and SYGVNS. The CDR3 contains 11 residues. The CDR3 DNA follows: TGTGCCAGCAGAGTCACAGAGACCCAGTACTTC. Amino acids: CASRVTETQYF.

J is TRBJ2-5 and V is TRBV20-1; TRBD2 matches 9 bases. V lost 6 bases and J lost 5; bases outside the gene matches: 13. The CDR3 is made up of 15 amino acids. The V gene's germline CDR1 is DFQATT and CDR2 SNEGSKA (reference sequence). DNA for the CDR3: TGCAGTGCGTTTCGCGGGAGGGCCCTCGGGGAGACCCAGTACTTC. Translated: CSAFRGRALGETQYF.

This clonotype was recorded a few times. The V and J genes are TRBV2 and TRBJ1-1; D uncertain. The CDR3 is 11 amino acids. V was trimmed by 10 bases and J by 1 base, leaving 7 bases between them. CDR1 is SNHLY and CDR2 is FYNNEI in the germline V gene. The CDR3 loop is CAINRNTEAFF. CDR3 bases: TGTGCCATTAACAGGAACACTGAAGCTTTCTTT.

This clonotype was seen a few times. The junction does not match germline at one end; this may be a read error. The chain joins TRBV10-3 to TRBJ2-2; 7 nucleotides line up with TRBD2. CDR3 length equals 14 residues. Germline V gene data show CDR1 as ENHRY and CDR2 as SYGVKD. Here the CDR3 reads CAINREGNAGELFF. The CDR3 region has the DNA TGTGCCATCAATAGGGAGGGGAACGCCGGGGAGCTGTTTTTT.

V and J are TRBV4-2 and TRBJ2-5; D unresolved. In germline, CDR1 is LGHNA, CDR2 YNFKEQ. V was pared by 0 bases and J by 4 bases, with 12 bases between. The CDR3 contains 15 residues. The CDR3 loop is CASSQELNSRETQYF. DNA for the CDR3: TGTGCCAGCAGCCAAGAATTAAACAGTAGAGAGACCCAGTACTTC.

The V and J genes are TRBV5-1 and TRBJ2-1, with D unresolved. CDR1 is SGHRS, CDR2 YFSETQ, per germline. The CDR3 consists of 14 residues. V gave up 3 bases and J gave up 2 bases, with 9 bases separating them. DNA of the CDR3: TGCGCCAGCAGCTACCACGGCGCCTACAATGAGCAGTTCTTC. This codes for CASSYHGAYNEQFF.

This clonotype appeared many times. The chain uses TRBV20-1 and TRBJ2-7; D remains unclear. Trimming took off 4 bases at V and 7 bases at J, with 8 bases between the two ends. The CDR3 runs to 10 residues. Per the germline V gene, CDR1 is DFQATT and CDR2 is SNEGSKA (reference sequence). This chain's CDR3 is CSATLVEQYF. The CDR3 DNA is TGCAGTGCTACGCTAGTGGAGCAGTACTTC.

The rearrangement joins TRBV4-1 to TRBJ1-2; the match to TRBD1 covers 11 bases. V lost 3 bases to trimming and J lost 6 bases; unmatched junction nucleotides: 9. Germline-derived CDR1 and CDR2 are MGHRA and YSYEKL. The length of the CDR3 is 16 residues. CDR3 bases: TGCGCCAGCAGCCAGAGTAAAAGGACAGGGGGCGATGGCTACACCTTC. It codes for CASSQSKRTGGDGYTF.

The chain employs TRBV5-1 and TRBJ2-5, with 8 bases lining up with TRBD1. The length of the CDR3 is 14 residues. V lost 0 bases and J lost 3; bases outside the gene matches: 1. Per the germline V gene, CDR1 is SGHRS and CDR2 is YFSETQ. The CDR3 coding sequence is TGCGCCAGCAGCTTGGGGGACAGGAAAGAGACCCAGTACTTC. Translating it yields CASSLGDRKETQYF.

This clonotype was counted a few times. The CDR3 DNA is TGTGCCATCGGAAAACAGGGAGCCGGGGAGCTGTTTTTT. Its translation: CAIGKQGAGELFF. The chain joins TRBV10-3 to TRBJ2-2, with D perhaps TRBD1 (6 bases). Germline V gives CDR1 ENHRY, CDR2 SYGVKD. CDR3 size: 13 residues. V gave up 8 bases and J gave up 6 bases, with 13 bases separating them.